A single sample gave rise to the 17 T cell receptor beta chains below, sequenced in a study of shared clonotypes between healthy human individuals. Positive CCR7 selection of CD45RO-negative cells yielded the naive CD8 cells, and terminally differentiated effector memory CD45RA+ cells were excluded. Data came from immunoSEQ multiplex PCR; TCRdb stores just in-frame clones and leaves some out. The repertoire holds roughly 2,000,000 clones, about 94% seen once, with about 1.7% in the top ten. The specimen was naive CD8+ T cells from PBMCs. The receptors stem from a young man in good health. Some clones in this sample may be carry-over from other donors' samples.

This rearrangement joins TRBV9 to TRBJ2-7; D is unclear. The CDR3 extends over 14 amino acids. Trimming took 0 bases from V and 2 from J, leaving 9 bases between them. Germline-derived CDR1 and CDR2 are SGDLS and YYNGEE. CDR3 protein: CASSVAWLAYEQYF. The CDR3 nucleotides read TGTGCCAGCAGCGTAGCGTGGCTTGCCTACGAGCAGTACTTC.

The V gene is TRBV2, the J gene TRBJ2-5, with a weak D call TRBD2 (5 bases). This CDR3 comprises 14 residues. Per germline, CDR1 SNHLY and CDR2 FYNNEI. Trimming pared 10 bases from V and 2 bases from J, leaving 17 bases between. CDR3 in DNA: TGTGCCACCCGGCCCTGGGGAGCACAAGAGACCCAGTACTTC. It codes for CATRPWGAQETQYF.

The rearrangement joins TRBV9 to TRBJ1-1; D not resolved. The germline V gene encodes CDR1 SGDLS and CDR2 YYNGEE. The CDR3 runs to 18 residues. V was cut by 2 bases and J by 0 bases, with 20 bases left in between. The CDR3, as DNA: TGTGCCAGCAGCGTGCCCGCGGGTGGGGTACAAATGAACACTGAAGCTTTCTTT. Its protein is CASSVPAGGVQMNTEAFF.

CDR3 coding DNA: TGTGCCAGCAGTCACAAACGGATTACGGGAGCAGATACGCAGTATTTT. Translation: CASSHKRITGADTQYF. The chain uses TRBV27 and TRBJ2-3; a possible D gene is TRBD2 (6 bases). V dropped 5 bases and J dropped 4 bases, with 19 bases sitting between them. The CDR3 has 16 residues. Germline V gene lookup returns CDR1 MNHEY and CDR2 SMNVEV (reference sequence).

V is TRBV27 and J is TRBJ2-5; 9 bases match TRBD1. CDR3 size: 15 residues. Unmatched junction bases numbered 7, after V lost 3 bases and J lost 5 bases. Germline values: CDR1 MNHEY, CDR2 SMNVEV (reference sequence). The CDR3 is CASSLNRGRSETQYF. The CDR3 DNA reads TGTGCCAGCAGTTTGAACAGGGGGCGCTCTGAGACCCAGTACTTC.

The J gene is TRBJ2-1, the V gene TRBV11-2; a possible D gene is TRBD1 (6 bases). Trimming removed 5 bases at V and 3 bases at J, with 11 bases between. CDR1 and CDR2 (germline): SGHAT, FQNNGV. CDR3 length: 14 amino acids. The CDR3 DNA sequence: TGTGCCAGCAGCCCTCAAGGGGGCTACAATGAGCAGTTCTTC. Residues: CASSPQGGYNEQFF.

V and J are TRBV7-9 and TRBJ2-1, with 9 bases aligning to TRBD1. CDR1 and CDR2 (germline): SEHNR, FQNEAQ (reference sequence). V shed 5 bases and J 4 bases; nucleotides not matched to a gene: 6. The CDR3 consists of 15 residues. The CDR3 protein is CASSDGQGKYNEQFF. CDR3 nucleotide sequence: TGTGCCAGCAGCGACGGACAGGGGAAATACAATGAGCAGTTCTTC.

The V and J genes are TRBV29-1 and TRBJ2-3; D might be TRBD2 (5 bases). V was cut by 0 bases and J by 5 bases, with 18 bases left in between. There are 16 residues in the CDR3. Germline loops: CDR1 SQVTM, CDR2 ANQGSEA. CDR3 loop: CSVEDPARVSGDTQYF. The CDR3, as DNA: TGCAGCGTTGAAGACCCGGCGCGGGTGAGTGGAGATACGCAGTATTTT.

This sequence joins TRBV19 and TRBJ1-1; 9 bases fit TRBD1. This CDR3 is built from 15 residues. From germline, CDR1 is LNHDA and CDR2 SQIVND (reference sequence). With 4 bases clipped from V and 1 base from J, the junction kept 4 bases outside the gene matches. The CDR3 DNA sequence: TGTGCCAGTAGTAGGACAGGGGCATGGAACACTGAAGCTTTCTTT. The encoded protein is CASSRTGAWNTEAFF.

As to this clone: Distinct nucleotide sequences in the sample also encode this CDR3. DNA of the CDR3: TGTGCCAGCAGCCCCAGGGGACGGGCCAAAAACATTCAGTACTTC. Translation gives CASSPRGRAKNIQYF. The rearrangement links TRBV28 to TRBJ2-4, with a possible D match to TRBD1 (6 bases). Germline loops: CDR1 MDHEN, CDR2 SYDVKM. The CDR3 sequence is 15 residues long. V lost 6 bases and J 1 base, leaving 13 bases between the germline ends. The whole variable domain, filled in from reference TRBV28 and TRBJ2-4, reads DVKVTQSSRYLVKRTGEKVFLECVQDMDHENMFWYRQDPGLGLRLIYFSYDVKMKEKGDIPEGYSVSREKKERFSLILESASTNQTSMYLCASSPRGRAKNIQYFGAGTRLSVL.

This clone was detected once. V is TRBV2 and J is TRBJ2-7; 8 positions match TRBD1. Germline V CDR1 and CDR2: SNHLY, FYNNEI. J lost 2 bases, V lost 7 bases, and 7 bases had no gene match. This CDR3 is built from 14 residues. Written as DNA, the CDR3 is TGTGCCAGCATGAGGACAGGGCGAGCCTACGAGCAGTACTTC. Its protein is CASMRTGRAYEQYF.

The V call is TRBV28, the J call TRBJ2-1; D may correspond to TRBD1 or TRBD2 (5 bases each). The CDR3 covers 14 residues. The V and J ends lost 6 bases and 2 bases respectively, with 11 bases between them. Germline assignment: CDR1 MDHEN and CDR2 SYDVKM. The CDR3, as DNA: TGTGCCAGCAGCGGGACCTCGGCCTACAATGAGCAGTTCTTC. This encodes CASSGTSAYNEQFF.

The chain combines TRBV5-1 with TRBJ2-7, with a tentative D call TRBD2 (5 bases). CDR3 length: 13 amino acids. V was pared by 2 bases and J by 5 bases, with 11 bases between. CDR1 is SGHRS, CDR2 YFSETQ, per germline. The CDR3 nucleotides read TGCGCCAGCAGCTTCGCTAGCCCAGACGAGCAGTACTTC. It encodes CASSFASPDEQYF. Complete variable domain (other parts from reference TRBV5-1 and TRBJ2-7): KAGVTQTPRYLIKTRGQQVTLSCSPISGHRSVSWYQQTPGQGLQFLFEYFSETQRNKGNFPGRFSGRQFSNSRSEMNVSTLELGDSALYLCASSFASPDEQYFGPGTRLTVT.

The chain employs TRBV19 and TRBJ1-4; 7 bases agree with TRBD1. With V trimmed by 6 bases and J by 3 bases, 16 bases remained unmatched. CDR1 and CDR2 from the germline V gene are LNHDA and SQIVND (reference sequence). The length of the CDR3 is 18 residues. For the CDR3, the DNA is TGTGCCAGTAGACTCCACTCCCGCCCGGGACAGTCTAATGAAAAACTGTTTTTT. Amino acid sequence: CASRLHSRPGQSNEKLFF.

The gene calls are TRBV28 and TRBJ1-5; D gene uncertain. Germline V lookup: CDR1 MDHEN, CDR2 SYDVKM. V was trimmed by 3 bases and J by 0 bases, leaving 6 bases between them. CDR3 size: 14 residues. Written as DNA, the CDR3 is TGTGCCAGCAGTTTTAGTTATAGCAATCAGCCCCAGCATTTT. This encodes CASSFSYSNQPQHF. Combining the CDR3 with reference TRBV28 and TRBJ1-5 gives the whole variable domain DVKVTQSSRYLVKRTGEKVFLECVQDMDHENMFWYRQDPGLGLRLIYFSYDVKMKEKGDIPEGYSVSREKKERFSLILESASTNQTSMYLCASSFSYSNQPQHFGDGTRLSIL.

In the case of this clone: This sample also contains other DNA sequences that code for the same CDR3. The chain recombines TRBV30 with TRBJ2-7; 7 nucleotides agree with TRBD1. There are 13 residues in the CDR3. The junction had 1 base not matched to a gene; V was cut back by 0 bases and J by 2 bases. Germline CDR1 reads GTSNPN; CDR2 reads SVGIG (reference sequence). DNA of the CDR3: TGTGCCTGGAGTGTAACAGGGGCCTACGAGCAGTACTTC. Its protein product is CAWSVTGAYEQYF.

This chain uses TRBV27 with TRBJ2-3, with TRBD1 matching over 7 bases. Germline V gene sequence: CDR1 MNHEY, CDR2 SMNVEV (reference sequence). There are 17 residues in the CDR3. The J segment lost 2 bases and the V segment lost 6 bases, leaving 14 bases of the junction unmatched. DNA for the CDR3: TGTGCCAGCAGCGTTGACGCACCGGGACAGATCACAGATACGCAGTATTTT. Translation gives CASSVDAPGQITDTQYF.